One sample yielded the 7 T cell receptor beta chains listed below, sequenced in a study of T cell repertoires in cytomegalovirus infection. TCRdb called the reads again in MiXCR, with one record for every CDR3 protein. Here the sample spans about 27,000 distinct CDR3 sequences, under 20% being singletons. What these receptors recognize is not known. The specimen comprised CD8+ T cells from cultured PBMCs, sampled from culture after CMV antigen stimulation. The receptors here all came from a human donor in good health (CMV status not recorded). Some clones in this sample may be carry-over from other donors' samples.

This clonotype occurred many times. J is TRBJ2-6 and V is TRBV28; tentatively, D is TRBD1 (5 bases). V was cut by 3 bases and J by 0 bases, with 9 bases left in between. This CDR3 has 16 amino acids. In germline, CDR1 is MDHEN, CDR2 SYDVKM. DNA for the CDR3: TGTGCCAGCAGTTTGCTCAGGGACTCTGGGGCCAACGTCCTGACTTTC. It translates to CASSLLRDSGANVLTF. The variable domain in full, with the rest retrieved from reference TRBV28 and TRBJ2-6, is DVKVTQSSRYLVKRTGEKVFLECVQDMDHENMFWYRQDPGLGLRLIYFSYDVKMKEKGDIPEGYSVSREKKERFSLILESASTNQTSMYLCASSLLRDSGANVLTFGAGSRLTVL.

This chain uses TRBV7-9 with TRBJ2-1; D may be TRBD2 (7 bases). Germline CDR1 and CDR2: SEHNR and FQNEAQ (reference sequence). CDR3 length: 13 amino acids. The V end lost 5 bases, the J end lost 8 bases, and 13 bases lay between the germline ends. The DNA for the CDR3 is TGTGCCAGCAGCGAGCTAGGGGGGGATGAGCAGTTCTTC. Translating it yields CASSELGGDEQFF. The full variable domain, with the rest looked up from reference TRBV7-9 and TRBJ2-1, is DTGVSQNPRHKITKRGQNVTFRCDPISEHNRLYWYRQTLGQGPEFLTYFQNEAQLEKSRLLSDRFSAERPKGSFSTLEIQRTEQGDSAMYLCASSELGGDEQFFGPGTRLTVL.

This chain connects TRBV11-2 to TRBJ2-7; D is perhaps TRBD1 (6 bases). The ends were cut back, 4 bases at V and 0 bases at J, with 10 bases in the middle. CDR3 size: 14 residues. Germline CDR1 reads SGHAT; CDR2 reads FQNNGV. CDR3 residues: CASSYQGGSYEQYF. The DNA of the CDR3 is TGTGCCAGCAGCTACCAAGGGGGCTCCTACGAGCAGTACTTC.

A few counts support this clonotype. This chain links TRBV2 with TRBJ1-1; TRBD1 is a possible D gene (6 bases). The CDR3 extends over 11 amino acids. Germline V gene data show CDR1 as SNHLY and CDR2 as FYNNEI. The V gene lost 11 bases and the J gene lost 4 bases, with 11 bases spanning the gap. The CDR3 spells CALQGPTEAFF. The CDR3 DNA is TGTGCCCTACAGGGCCCCACTGAAGCTTTCTTT.

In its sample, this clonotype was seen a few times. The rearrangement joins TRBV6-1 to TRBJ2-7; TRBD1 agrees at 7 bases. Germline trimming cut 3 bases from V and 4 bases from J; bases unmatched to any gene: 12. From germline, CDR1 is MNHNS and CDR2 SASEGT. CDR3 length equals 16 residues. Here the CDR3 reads CASSDRYRQGLYEQYF. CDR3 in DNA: TGTGCCAGCAGTGACCGCTATCGACAGGGCCTTTACGAGCAGTACTTC.

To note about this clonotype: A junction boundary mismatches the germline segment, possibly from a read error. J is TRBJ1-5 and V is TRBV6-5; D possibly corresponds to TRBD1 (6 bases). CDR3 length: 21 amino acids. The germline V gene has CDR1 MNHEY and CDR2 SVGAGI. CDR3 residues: CASSYFMIGGGAALEHQPQHF. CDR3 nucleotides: TGTGCCAGCAGCTACTTCATGATCGGGGGGGGGGCCGCCCTTGAACATCAGCCCCAGCATTTT.

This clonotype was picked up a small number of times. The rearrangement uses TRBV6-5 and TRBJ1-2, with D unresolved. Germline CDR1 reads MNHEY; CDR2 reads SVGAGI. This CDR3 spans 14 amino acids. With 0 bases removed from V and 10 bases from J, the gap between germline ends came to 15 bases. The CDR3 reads CASSYSALARTYTF. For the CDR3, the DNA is TGTGCCAGCAGTTACTCGGCCCTCGCCCGCACCTACACCTTC.